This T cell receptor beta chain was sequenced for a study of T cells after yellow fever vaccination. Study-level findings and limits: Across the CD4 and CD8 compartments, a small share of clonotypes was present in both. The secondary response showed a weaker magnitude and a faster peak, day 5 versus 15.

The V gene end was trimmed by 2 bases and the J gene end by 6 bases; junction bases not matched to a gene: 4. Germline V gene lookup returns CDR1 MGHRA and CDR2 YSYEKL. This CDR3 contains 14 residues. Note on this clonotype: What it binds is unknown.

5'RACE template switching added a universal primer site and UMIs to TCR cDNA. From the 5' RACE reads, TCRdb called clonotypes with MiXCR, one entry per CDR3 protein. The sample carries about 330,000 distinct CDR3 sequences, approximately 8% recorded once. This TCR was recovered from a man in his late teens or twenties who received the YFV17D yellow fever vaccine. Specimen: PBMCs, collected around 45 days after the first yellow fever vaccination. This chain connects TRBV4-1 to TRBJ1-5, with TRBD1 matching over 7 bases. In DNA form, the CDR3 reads TGCGCCAGCAGCCAATCGACAGGGCGTCAGCCCCAGCATTTT. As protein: CASSQSTGRQPQHF.